The 19 T cell receptor beta chains below come from one sample, sequenced in a study of TIL therapy for anti-PD-1-resistant metastatic lung cancer (dated by TCRdb to 2020 to 2022). The time point label for this specimen denotes: pre-treatment sample, taken before nivolumab and TIL therapy. The baseline tumor samples, taken from the same resection that was used to grow TIL, were excised metastases, most often pleural nodules or supraclavicular lymph nodes. Using bias-controlled multiplex PCR with the immunoSEQ v3 hsTCRB kit, the TCR beta CDR3 regions were amplified from genomic DNA. Entries here come from immuneACCESS through TCRdb and include only in-frame sequences with V and J called. Some clones fail to appear in such tables; in the studies checked, an unresolved V gene covers under half of the shortfall, and the cause of the remainder is unknown. In all, the sample holds more than 20,000 clones, and roughly 63% of those were seen once. The ten largest clones represent around 15% of the sample.

Specimen: tumor tissue, collected at baseline. The receptor set was obtained from a woman between 30 and 85 years old with non-small cell lung cancer.

This clone was observed a handful of times. The chain recombines TRBV6-5 with TRBJ1-1; D unresolved. The CDR3 loop spans 15 amino acids. Germline loops: CDR1 MNHEY, CDR2 SVGAGI. Trimming took 6 bases from V and 0 from J, leaving 14 bases between them. The CDR3 sequence is CASSPPGSLNTEAFF. For the CDR3, the DNA is TGTGCCAGCAGCCCTCCCGGGAGTTTGAACACTGAAGCTTTCTTT.

The rearrangement joins TRBV7-2 to TRBJ1-5; D unclear. Germline-derived CDR1 and CDR2 are SGHTA and FQGNSA. The CDR3 has 11 residues. Trimming stripped 3 bases from V and 9 bases from J, with 6 bases between. The CDR3 DNA sequence: TGTGCCAGCAGCTTTGGGAGGCCCCAGCATTTT. Its protein is CASSFGRPQHF.

This clone was found a few times. J is TRBJ2-3 and V is TRBV12-5; D uncertain. The germline gives CDR1 LGHNT, CDR2 FRNRAP. V gave up 3 bases and J gave up 5 bases, with 3 bases separating them. CDR3 size: 11 residues. CDR3 DNA: TGTGCTAGTGGTTTCGGAGATACGCAGTATTTT. Its protein is CASGFGDTQYF.

The V and J genes are TRBV6-5 and TRBJ2-7; 7 nucleotides agree with TRBD1. This CDR3 comprises 11 residues. The germline gives CDR1 MNHEY, CDR2 SVGAGI. The junction had 2 bases not matched to a gene; V was cut back by 6 bases and J by 6 bases. The CDR3 spells CASRQGSEQYF. The CDR3 DNA follows: TGTGCCAGCAGACAGGGGTCCGAGCAGTACTTC.

The chain carries TRBV10-3 and TRBJ2-7; no reliable D call. Germline loops: CDR1 ENHRY, CDR2 SYGVKD. With 5 bases removed from V and 3 bases from J, the gap between germline ends came to 14 bases. CDR3 length: 14 residues. The CDR3 spells CAISYSSSGYEQYF. The CDR3 coding sequence is TGTGCCATCAGTTACAGTTCCTCCGGCTACGAGCAGTACTTC.

V and J are TRBV6-1 and TRBJ1-2; no reliable D call. This CDR3 is built from 13 residues. Trimming took 3 bases from V and 5 from J, leaving 10 bases between them. Germline V gene data show CDR1 as MNHNS and CDR2 as SASEGT. For the CDR3, the DNA is TGTGCCAGCAGTGAGCCCGAGAGATATGGCTACACCTTC. Its protein product is CASSEPERYGYTF.

This chain joins TRBV7-8 and TRBJ2-1; D possibly corresponds to TRBD2 (5 bases). From germline, CDR1 is SGHVS and CDR2 FQNEAQ. V lost 7 bases and J 9 bases, leaving 13 bases between the germline ends. The CDR3 is 12 amino acids. The CDR3 region has the DNA TGTGCCAGCACCGTAGTGGGAGCTGAGCAGTTCTTC. The encoded protein is CASTVVGAEQFF.

The rearrangement joins TRBV27 to TRBJ2-7, with D uncertain. Germline CDR1 MNHEY, CDR2 SMNVEV (reference sequence). Trimming stripped 6 bases from V and 0 bases from J, with 15 bases between. The length of the CDR3 is 15 residues. CDR3 sequence (DNA): TGTGCCAGCAGAGATTGGGCAGCAAGCTCCTACGAGCAGTACTTC. It is translated as CASRDWAASSYEQYF.

CDR3: CASSLGGTANYGYTF. CDR3 coding DNA: TGTGCCAGCAGCTTGGGTGGGACAGCTAACTATGGCTACACCTTC. The V call is TRBV5-6, the J call TRBJ1-2, with 7 bases aligning to TRBD1. The CDR3 is 15 amino acids. After removal of 0 bases from V and 0 bases from J, the junction contained 2 bases not matched to a gene. Per the germline V gene, CDR1 is SGHDT and CDR2 is YYEEEE.

V usage is TRBV2 and J usage is TRBJ2-7; D gene unclear. The V and J ends lost 2 bases and 7 bases respectively, with 6 bases between them. This CDR3 is 11 amino acids long. In germline, CDR1 is SNHLY, CDR2 FYNNEI. The CDR3 sequence: CASSETLEQYF. The CDR3 bases are TGTGCCAGCAGTGAAACCCTTGAGCAGTACTTC.

This chain links TRBV30 with TRBJ1-1; 7 nucleotides align to TRBD1. Germline V gene data show CDR1 as GTSNPN and CDR2 as SVGIG (reference sequence). The CDR3 is 12 residues long. Trimming cost V 4 bases and J 2 bases; bases outside gene matches: 1. CDR3 sequence: CAWNRGNTEAFF. Here the CDR3 DNA reads TGTGCCTGGAACAGGGGAAACACTGAAGCTTTCTTT.

The genes are TRBV19 and TRBJ1-2; possible D gene TRBD1, 6 bases. Germline V gene sequence: CDR1 LNHDA, CDR2 SQIVND (reference sequence). CDR3 size: 18 residues. Trimming stripped 1 base from V and 4 bases from J, with 22 bases between. The CDR3, as DNA: TGTGCCAGTAGTATAGGTGGAGGGGGAGACTCATCGGGCTATGGCTACACCTTC. This encodes CASSIGGGGDSSGYGYTF.

The chain links TRBV19 to TRBJ1-5, with 9 bases that match TRBD1. Germline assignment: CDR1 LNHDA and CDR2 SQIVND (reference sequence). With 3 bases clipped from V and 6 bases from J, the junction kept 6 bases outside the gene matches. This CDR3 has 15 amino acids. CDR3 protein: CASSMGTGTVQPQHF. The CDR3 DNA reads TGTGCCAGTAGTATGGGGACAGGGACCGTTCAGCCCCAGCATTTT.

The DNA of the CDR3 is TGTGCCTTGGTGGACCTAACCTCTGGAAACACCATATATTTT. Protein sequence: CALVDLTSGNTIYF. V is TRBV30 and J is TRBJ1-3; D not resolved. CDR3 size: 14 residues. CDR1 GTSNPN and CDR2 SVGIG come from the germline V gene (reference sequence). V was trimmed by 7 bases and J by 0 bases, leaving 13 bases between them.

This clone was seen repeatedly, ten times or more. V is TRBV6-1 and J is TRBJ1-2; D possibly corresponds to TRBD1 (5 bases). Trimming removed 0 bases at V and 6 bases at J, with 8 bases between. Germline assignment: CDR1 MNHNS and CDR2 SASEGT. This CDR3 region has 13 residues. In DNA form, the CDR3 reads TGTGCCAGCAGTGAAGCGGGAGGGGATGGCTACACCTTC. This translates into CASSEAGGDGYTF.

V usage is TRBV5-4 and J usage is TRBJ2-1, with TRBD1 matching 10 bases. Trimming removed 9 bases from V and 6 bases from J; junction bases left unmatched: 9. Germline CDR1 SGHNT, CDR2 YYREEE (reference sequence). This CDR3 has 14 residues. CDR3 nucleotides: TGTGCCACCCAGAACGGACAGGGGGGCAATGAGCAGTTCTTC. Its translation: CATQNGQGGNEQFF.

The rearrangement links TRBV19 to TRBJ2-1; 7 nucleotides line up with TRBD2. The CDR3 is 13 residues long. CDR1 is LNHDA and CDR2 is SQIVND in the germline V gene (reference sequence). V lost 6 bases to trimming and J lost 9 bases; unmatched junction nucleotides: 8. For the CDR3, the DNA is TGTGCCAGTAGGGGGGAGGGAGTTGGTGAGCAGTTCTTC. Translated: CASRGEGVGEQFF.

This chain connects TRBV25-1 to TRBJ1-2; D remains ambiguous. This CDR3 has 15 residues. Per germline, CDR1 MGHDK and CDR2 SYGVNS. V was clipped by 5 bases and J by 0 bases, with 13 bases between them. As DNA, the CDR3 is TGTGCCAGCAGTAAAGGGTCCTCCGCTAACTATGGCTACACCTTC. Translation: CASSKGSSANYGYTF.

A few counts support this clone. This chain links TRBV7-2 with TRBJ2-1; 11 bases match TRBD2. The J segment lost 4 bases and the V segment lost 1 base, leaving 6 bases of the junction unmatched. Germline V gene lookup returns CDR1 SGHTA and CDR2 FQGNSA. The CDR3 extends over 17 amino acids. The CDR3 DNA reads TGTGCCAGCAGCTTAGGACGGGGACTAGCGGCTTACAATGAGCAGTTCTTC. Its translation: CASSLGRGLAAYNEQFF.